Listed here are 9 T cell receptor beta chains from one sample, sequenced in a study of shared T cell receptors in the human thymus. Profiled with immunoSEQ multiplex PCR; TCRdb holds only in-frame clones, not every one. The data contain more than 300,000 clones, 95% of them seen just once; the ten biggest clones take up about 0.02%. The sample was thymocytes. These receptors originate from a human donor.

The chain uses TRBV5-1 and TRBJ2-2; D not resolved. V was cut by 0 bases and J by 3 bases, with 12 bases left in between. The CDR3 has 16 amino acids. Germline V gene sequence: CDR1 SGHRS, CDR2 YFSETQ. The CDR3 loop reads CASSLGPRAYTGELFF. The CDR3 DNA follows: TGCGCCAGCAGCTTGGGGCCCCGGGCCTACACCGGGGAGCTGTTTTTT. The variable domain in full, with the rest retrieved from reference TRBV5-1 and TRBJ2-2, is KAGVTQTPRYLIKTRGQQVTLSCSPISGHRSVSWYQQTPGQGLQFLFEYFSETQRNKGNFPGRFSGRQFSNSRSEMNVSTLELGDSALYLCASSLGPRAYTGELFFGEGSRLTVL.

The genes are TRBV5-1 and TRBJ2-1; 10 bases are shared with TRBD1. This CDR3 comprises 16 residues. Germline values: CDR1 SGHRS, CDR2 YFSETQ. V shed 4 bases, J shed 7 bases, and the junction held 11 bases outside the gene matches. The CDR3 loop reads CASSRYRDRGWNEQFF. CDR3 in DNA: TGCGCCAGCAGCCGTTACCGGGACAGGGGTTGGAATGAGCAGTTCTTC.

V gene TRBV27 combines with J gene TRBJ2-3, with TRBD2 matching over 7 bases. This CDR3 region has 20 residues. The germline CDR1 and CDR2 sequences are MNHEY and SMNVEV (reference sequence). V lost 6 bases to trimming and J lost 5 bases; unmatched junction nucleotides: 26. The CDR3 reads CASSLSPFRDYERQIDTQYF. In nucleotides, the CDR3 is TGTGCCAGCAGCCTAAGCCCCTTCCGGGACTACGAACGACAAATAGATACGCAGTATTTT.

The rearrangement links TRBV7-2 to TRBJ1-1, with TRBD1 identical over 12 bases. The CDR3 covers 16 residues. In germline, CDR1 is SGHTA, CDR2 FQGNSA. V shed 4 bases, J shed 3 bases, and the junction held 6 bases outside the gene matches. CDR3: CASSWGQGAEDTEAFF. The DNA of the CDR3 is TGTGCCAGCAGCTGGGGACAGGGGGCAGAGGACACTGAAGCTTTCTTT.

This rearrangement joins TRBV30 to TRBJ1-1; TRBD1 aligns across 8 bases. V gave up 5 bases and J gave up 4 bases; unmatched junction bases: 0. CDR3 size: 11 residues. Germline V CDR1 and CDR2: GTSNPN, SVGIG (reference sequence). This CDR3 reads CAWDRGTEAFF. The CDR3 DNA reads TGTGCCTGGGACAGGGGCACTGAAGCTTTCTTT.

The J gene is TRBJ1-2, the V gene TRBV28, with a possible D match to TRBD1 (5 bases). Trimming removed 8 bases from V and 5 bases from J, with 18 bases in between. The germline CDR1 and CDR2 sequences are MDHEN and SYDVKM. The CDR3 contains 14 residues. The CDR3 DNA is TGTGCCAGCGACCTTGGCAGGCCAGGGTATGGCTACACCTTC. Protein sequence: CASDLGRPGYGYTF.

As DNA, the CDR3 is TGTGCCAGCACCCAGAGTTCGGGCAGGGGGCCCAACTTAGCCAAAAACATTCAGTACTTC. As protein: CASTQSSGRGPNLAKNIQYF. The rearrangement joins TRBV28 to TRBJ2-4; 8 bases match TRBD1. Trimming removed 7 bases from V and 0 bases from J; junction bases left unmatched: 20. The V gene's germline CDR1 is MDHEN and CDR2 SYDVKM. The CDR3 sequence is 20 residues long.

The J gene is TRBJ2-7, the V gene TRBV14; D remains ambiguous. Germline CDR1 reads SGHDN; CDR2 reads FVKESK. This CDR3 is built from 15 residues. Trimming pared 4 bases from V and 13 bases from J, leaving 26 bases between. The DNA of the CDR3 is TGTGCCAGCAGCCCCCTTCCCAGCCCTACCTACGTGCGTTACTTC. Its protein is CASSPLPSPTYVRYF.

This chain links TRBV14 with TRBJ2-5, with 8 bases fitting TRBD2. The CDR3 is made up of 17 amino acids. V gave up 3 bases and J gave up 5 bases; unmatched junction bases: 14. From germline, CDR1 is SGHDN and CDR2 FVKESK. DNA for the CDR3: TGTGCCAGCAGCCATCCCCCCAGCGGGAGAGGTTGGGAGACCCAGTACTTC. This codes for CASSHPPSGRGWETQYF.